The present T cell receptor beta chain was sequenced within a study of CD8+ T cells in alopecia areata. General study findings and limits: Especially in alopecia totalis/universalis, lesional scalp showed greater clonality than normal scalp did. Among the cells sequenced in scalp samples are also the resident alphabeta T cells of normal skin. Patients shared TCRs less clearly than mice did, possibly owing to HLA.

Sorting from PBMCs produced CD4+ and CD8+ T cells. Trimming pared 7 bases from V and 6 bases from J, leaving 11 bases between. CDR3 size: 11 residues. CDR1 is SGHDT, CDR2 YYEEEE, per germline. A remark on this clone: Its antigen remains unknown.

cDNA prepared by RNA extraction and subsequent reverse transcription served as the template for sequencing. Data came from immunoSEQ multiplex PCR; TCRdb stores just in-frame clones and leaves some out. The sample lists around 60,000 clones, 40% to 50% occurring once. This clonotype originated in a human donor with alopecia areata. Sequencing was carried out using NKG2D-low CD8+ T cells sorted from blood. The gene calls are TRBV5-6 and TRBJ2-7; the D gene could be TRBD1 or TRBD2 (5 bases each). CDR3 sequence: CASLRGGEQYF. In DNA, the CDR3 is TGTGCCAGCCTCCGGGGCGGCGAGCAGTACTTC.